This note documents a single T cell receptor beta chain sequence. Antigen unknown. Time point indicated: blood 2 weeks post-SBRT. Documented treatment: 15 Gy SBRT to primary tumor, nephrectomy 4 weeks later. Radiation-treated patients gave blood at baseline, week 2 and week 4. The patient's renal cell carcinoma had clear cell pathology. Sequenced by immunoSEQ multiplex PCR; TCRdb stores in-frame clones only, minus some. Among roughly 130,000 clones listed, 75% to 90% were seen once. The CDR3 runs to 15 residues. J lost 10 bases, V lost 3 bases, and 8 bases had no gene match. Germline CDR1 reads SEHNR; CDR2 reads FQNEAQ (reference sequence). The data were taken from a study of radiation and T cells in renal cell carcinoma. Study-level findings and limits: From baseline, blood top tumor clonotypes peaked at 2 weeks post-radiation. Without pretreatment biopsies, baseline tumor clonotype presence was undetermined.

This receptor was obtained from a woman aged 60-75 years with renal cell carcinoma. Sequencing used blood, obtained from a patient whose treatment included radiotherapy and nephrectomy. V usage is TRBV7-9 and J usage is TRBJ1-6; TRBD1 matches 8 bases. CDR3 protein: CASSLRQGAESPLHF. CDR3 bases: TGTGCCAGCAGCTTGAGGCAGGGGGCGGAATCACCCCTCCACTTT.